This TCR beta chain is drawn from a study of human thymus T cells. Notes on the study in general: In unrelated individuals, thymic repertoires overlapped highly, according to related research. An apparent bias in V and J gene usage was seen in thymic and blood repertoires.

The protocol was immunoSEQ multiplex PCR, while the TCRdb copy is restricted to in-frame clones and leaves out a portion. The sample has around 120,000 clones; around 95% are singletons. CDR3 length equals 14 residues. V gave up 0 bases and J gave up 8 bases, with 14 bases separating them. Germline V gene lookup returns CDR1 SGHRS and CDR2 YFSETQ. Thymic samples were excised during corrective heart operations. Concerning this clone itself: Its target is unknown.

The sequence derives from a boy younger than two with a congenital heart defect but otherwise immunologically healthy. The genes are TRBV5-1 and TRBJ1-2; unclear D gene. The material sequenced was thymus tissue. DNA of the CDR3: TGCGCCAGCAGCTTGGGACCAATCATTGGAGGCTACACCTTC. The encoded protein is CASSLGPIIGGYTF. Based on the CDR3 plus reference TRBV5-1 and TRBJ1-2, the full variable domain is KAGVTQTPRYLIKTRGQQVTLSCSPISGHRSVSWYQQTPGQGLQFLFEYFSETQRNKGNFPGRFSGRQFSNSRSEMNVSTLELGDSALYLCASSLGPIIGGYTFGSGTRLTVV.